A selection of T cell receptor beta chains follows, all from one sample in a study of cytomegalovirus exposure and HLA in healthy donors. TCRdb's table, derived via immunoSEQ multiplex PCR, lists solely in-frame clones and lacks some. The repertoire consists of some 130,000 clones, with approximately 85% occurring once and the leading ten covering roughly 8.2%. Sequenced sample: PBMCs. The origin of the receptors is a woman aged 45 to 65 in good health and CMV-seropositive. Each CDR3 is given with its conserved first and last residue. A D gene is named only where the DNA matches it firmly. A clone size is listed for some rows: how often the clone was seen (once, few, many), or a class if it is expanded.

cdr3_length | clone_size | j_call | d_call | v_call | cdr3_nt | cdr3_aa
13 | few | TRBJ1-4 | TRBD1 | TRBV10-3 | TGTGCCATCGGAACAGGGGGCCGTGAAAAACTGTTTTTT | CAIGTGGREKLFF
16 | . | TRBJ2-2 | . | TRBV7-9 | TGTGCCAGCAGCCCGACAGGGAGGTCGGGCACCGGGGAGCTGTTTTTT | CASSPTGRSGTGELFF
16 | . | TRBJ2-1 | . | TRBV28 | TGTGCCAGCAGTTCTCCGGGAGAAAGAACTCTCAATGAGCAGTTCTTC | CASSSPGERTLNEQFF
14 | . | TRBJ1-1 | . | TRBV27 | TGTGCCAGCAGTTTATCGTTTCGGAGCACTGAAGCTTTCTTT | CASSLSFRSTEAFF
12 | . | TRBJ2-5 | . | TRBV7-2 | TGTGCCAGCAGCCCCTCGCAGGGGAGTATGAACTTC | CASSPSQGSMNF
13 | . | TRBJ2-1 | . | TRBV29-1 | TGCAGCGTTGAGGTCCAGGGGGGCAATGAGCAGTTCTTC | CSVEVQGGNEQFF
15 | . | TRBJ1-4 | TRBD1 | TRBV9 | TGTGCCAGCAGCCCTGGGTCAGGGGGTCTCGAAAAACTGTTTTTT | CASSPGSGGLEKLFF
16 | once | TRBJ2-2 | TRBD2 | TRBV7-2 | TGTGCCAGCAGCTTGGGACTAATGCTGAACACCGGGGAGCTGTTTTTT | CASSLGLMLNTGELFF
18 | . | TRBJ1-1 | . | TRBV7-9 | TGTGCCAGCAGCTTAGTTAAGCCCTGGGGGGGCCGTAACACTGAAGCTTTCTTT | CASSLVKPWGGRNTEAFF
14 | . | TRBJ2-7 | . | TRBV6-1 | TGTGCCAGCAGTATGCAGAATCTCCTCCCCGAGCAGTACTTC | CASSMQNLLPEQYF
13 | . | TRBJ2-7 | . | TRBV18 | TGTGCCAGCTCACCTCAACAGGAGTACGAGCAGTACTTC | CASSPQQEYEQYF
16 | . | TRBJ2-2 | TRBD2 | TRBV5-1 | TGCGCCAGCAGCTCGCTAGCGGGAGGGGACACCGGGGAGCTGTTTTTT | CASSSLAGGDTGELFF
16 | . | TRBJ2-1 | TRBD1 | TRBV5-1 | TGCGCCAGCAGCCCTCAGACAGGGTACTTAGAGGGTGAGCAGTTCTTC | CASSPQTGYLEGEQFF
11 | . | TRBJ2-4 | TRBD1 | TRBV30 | TGTGCCTGGGGACAGGGGGACATTCAGTACTTC | CAWGQGDIQYF
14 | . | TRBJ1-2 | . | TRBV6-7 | TGTCCCCCGAAATGGAGCCGACAGTTCTATGGCTACACCTTC | CPPKWSRQFYGYTF
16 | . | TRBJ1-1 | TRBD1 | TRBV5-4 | TGTGCCAGCAGCTTGGAGGGACAGGGGGTGAACACTGAAGCTTTCTTT | CASSLEGQGVNTEAFF
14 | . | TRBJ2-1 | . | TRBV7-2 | TGTGCCAGCAGCTTAGTTTTTGGGGCCCTCGAGCAGTTCTTC | CASSLVFGALEQFF
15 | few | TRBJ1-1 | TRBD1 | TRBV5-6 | TGTGCCAGCAGCTCTCCGGGACAGGGGGGAACTGAAGCTTTCTTT | CASSSPGQGGTEAFF
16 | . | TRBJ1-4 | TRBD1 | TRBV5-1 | TGCGCCAGCAGCTTAGGACAGGGCGGTCGTAATGAAAAACTGTTTTTT | CASSLGQGGRNEKLFF
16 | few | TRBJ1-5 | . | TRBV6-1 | TGTGCCAGCAGTGTGCGGGGGGAGGTTTTCAATCAGCCCCAGCATTTT | CASSVRGEVFNQPQHF
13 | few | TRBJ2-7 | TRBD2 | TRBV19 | TGTGCCAGCAGCGGGGCTTTGTACTACGAGCAGTACTTC | CASSGALYYEQYF
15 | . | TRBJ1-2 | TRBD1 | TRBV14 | TGTGCCAGCAGCCAAGCGGGGACAGGGATCCAAGGCTACACCTTC | CASSQAGTGIQGYTF
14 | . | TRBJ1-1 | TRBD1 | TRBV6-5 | TGTGCCAGCAGTTACTTACAGGGGGCGAAAGAAGCTTTCTTT | CASSYLQGAKEAFF
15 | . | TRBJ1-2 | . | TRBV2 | TGTGCCAGCAGTGAATTTATTGGTACAGCCTATGGCTACACCTTC | CASSEFIGTAYGYTF
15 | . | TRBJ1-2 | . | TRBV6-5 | TGTGCCAGCAGTTACGTGGGGCAGGGGCAATATGGCTACACCTTC | CASSYVGQGQYGYTF
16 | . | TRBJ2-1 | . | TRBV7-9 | TGTGCCAGCAGCCGAAGACTAGAAGATCAGTACAATGAGCAGTTCTTC | CASSRRLEDQYNEQFF
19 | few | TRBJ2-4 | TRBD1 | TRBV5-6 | TGTGCCAGCAGCAGACGTGCCGGGACAGGGGGTTTCGTCAAAAACATTCAGTACTTC | CASSRRAGTGGFVKNIQYF
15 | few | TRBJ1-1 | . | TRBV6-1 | TGTGCCAGCAGTGAAGCGGCAGGGGAGGGCACTGAAGCTTTCTTT | CASSEAAGEGTEAFF
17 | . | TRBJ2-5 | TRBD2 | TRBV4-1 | TGCGCCAGCACCCAAAGACCCCCAGCGGGGGGGCAAGAGACCCAGTACTTC | CASTQRPPAGGQETQYF
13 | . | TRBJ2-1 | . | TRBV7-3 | TGTGCCAGCAGCTTGGGCCCCAGGGGTCGTCCGTTCTTC | CASSLGPRGRPFF
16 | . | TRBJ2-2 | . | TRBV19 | TGTGCCAGTAGCACTGCTGCGGGGGCTAATACCGGGGAGCTGTTTTTT | CASSTAAGANTGELFF
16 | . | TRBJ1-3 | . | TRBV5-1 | TGCGCCAGCAGCTTATCCCCTCAGGGTTTTACGAACACCATATATTTT | CASSLSPQGFTNTIYF
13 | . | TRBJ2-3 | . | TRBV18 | TGTGCCAGCTCACTGTCAGAGGAAGATACGCAGTATTTT | CASSLSEEDTQYF
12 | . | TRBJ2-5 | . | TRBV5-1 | TGCGCCAGCAGCTTGGTACAAGAGACCCAGTACTTC | CASSLVQETQYF
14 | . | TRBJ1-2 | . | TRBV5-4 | TGTGCCAGCAGCTTGGTGGGACTGGGCTATGGCTACACCTTC | CASSLVGLGYGYTF
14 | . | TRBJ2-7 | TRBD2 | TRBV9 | TGTGCCAGCAGCGTAGACCCTAGCGGGACCGAGCAGTACTTC | CASSVDPSGTEQYF
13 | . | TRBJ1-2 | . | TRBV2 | TGTGCCAGCAGTGAACAGGGCGGCTATGGCTACACCTTC | CASSEQGGYGYTF
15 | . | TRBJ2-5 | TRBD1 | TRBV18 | TGTGCCAGCTCACCCCGACAGGGGGCCCGGGAGACCCAGTACTTC | CASSPRQGARETQYF
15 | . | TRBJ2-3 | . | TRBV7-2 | TGTGCCAGCAGCTTAGGTCTAGTTCCTACAGATACGCAGTATTTT | CASSLGLVPTDTQYF
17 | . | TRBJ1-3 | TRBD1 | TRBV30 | TGTGCCTGGGGTTCTTCCCGACAGGGGGCGACTGGAAACACCATATATTTT | CAWGSSRQGATGNTIYF
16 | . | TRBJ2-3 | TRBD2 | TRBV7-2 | TGTGCCAGCAGCCTAGGACTAGCGGGGGGGCTGGATACGCAGTATTTT | CASSLGLAGGLDTQYF